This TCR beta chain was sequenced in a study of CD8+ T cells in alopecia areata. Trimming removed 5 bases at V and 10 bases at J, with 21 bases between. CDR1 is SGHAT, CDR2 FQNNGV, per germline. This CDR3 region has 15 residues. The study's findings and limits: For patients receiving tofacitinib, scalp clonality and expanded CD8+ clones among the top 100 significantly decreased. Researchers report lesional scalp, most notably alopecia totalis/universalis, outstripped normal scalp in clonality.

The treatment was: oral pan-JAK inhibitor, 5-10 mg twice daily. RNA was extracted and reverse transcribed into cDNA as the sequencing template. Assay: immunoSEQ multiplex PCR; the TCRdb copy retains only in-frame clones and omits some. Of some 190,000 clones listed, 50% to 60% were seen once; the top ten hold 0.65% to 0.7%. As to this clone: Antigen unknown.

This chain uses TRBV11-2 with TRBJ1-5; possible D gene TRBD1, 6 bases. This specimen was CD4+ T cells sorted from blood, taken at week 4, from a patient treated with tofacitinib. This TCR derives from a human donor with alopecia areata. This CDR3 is CASSKDQGPRQPQHF. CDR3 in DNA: TGTGCCAGCAGCAAAGACCAGGGGCCTCGCCAACCCCAGCATTTT.